Listed below are T cell receptor beta chains from one sample, sequenced in a study of cytomegalovirus exposure and HLA in healthy donors. Profiling relied on immunoSEQ multiplex PCR, and the TCRdb table lists in-frame clones only, not all of them. Among around 130,000 clones listed, roughly 80% were seen once. The material sequenced was PBMCs. The receptors shown here come from a boy under 18 in good health and CMV-seronegative. Both conserved end residues are part of each CDR3. A D gene is named only where the DNA matches it firmly. Only part of the rows carry a size: once, few, many, or a class if the clone is expanded.

V gene: TRBV7-9
J gene: TRBJ1-3
clone size: .
D gene: .
CDR3 DNA: TGTGCCAGCAACGTAGCCGGAGAATCCTCTGGAAACACCATATATTTT
CDR3 protein: CASNVAGESSGNTIYF

V gene: TRBV2
J gene: TRBJ2-7
clone size: .
D gene: TRBD2
CDR3 DNA: TGTGCCAGCAGTCCACTAGCGGGAGCTTACGAGCAGTACTTC
CDR3 protein: CASSPLAGAYEQYF

V gene: TRBV29-1
J gene: TRBJ2-1
clone size: .
D gene: .
CDR3 DNA: TGCAGCGCTCTTTCGGGATTGGAGGTCGATGAGCAGTTCTTC
CDR3 protein: CSALSGLEVDEQFF

V gene: TRBV5-1
J gene: TRBJ2-5
clone size: few
D gene: TRBD2
CDR3 DNA: TGCGCCAGCAGCTTGACCCCTAGCGGCCAAGAGACCCAGTACTTC
CDR3 protein: CASSLTPSGQETQYF

V gene: TRBV10-3
J gene: TRBJ2-3
clone size: .
D gene: TRBD2
CDR3 DNA: TGTGCCATCAGGGGACTAGCGGGGCACACAGATACGCAGTATTTT
CDR3 protein: CAIRGLAGHTDTQYF

V gene: TRBV6-6
J gene: TRBJ2-7
clone size: .
D gene: TRBD1
CDR3 DNA: TGTGCCAGCAGTTCTAGGACAGGCTTCTACGAGCAGTACTTC
CDR3 protein: CASSSRTGFYEQYF

V gene: TRBV7-9
J gene: TRBJ2-7
clone size: .
D gene: TRBD2
CDR3 DNA: TGTGCCAGCAGCTCTACTAGCGGGATTAGCCCCTACGAGCAGTACTTC
CDR3 protein: CASSSTSGISPYEQYF

V gene: TRBV5-4
J gene: TRBJ2-3
clone size: .
D gene: .
CDR3 DNA: TGTGCCAGCAGTAAGAACAGGTTTTCTAGCACAGATACGCAGTATTTT
CDR3 protein: CASSKNRFSSTDTQYF

V gene: TRBV5-5
J gene: TRBJ2-7
clone size: .
D gene: .
CDR3 DNA: TGTGCCAGCAGCTTGAGTCCGGGGATGGGCGAGCAGTACTTC
CDR3 protein: CASSLSPGMGEQYF

V gene: TRBV11-3
J gene: TRBJ2-1
clone size: .
D gene: .
CDR3 DNA: TGTGCCAGCAGCTTAGGGACTTCCCGTCGGGAGCAGTTCTTC
CDR3 protein: CASSLGTSRREQFF

V gene: TRBV30
J gene: TRBJ2-7
clone size: .
D gene: TRBD2
CDR3 DNA: TGTGCCTCGTCACTAGCGGGAGGGTACGAGCAGTACTTC
CDR3 protein: CASSLAGGYEQYF

V gene: TRBV5-5
J gene: TRBJ2-2
clone size: once
D gene: .
CDR3 DNA: TGTGCCAGCAGCTTAATCCACTTGGGGGAGCTGTTTTTT
CDR3 protein: CASSLIHLGELFF

V gene: TRBV5-6
J gene: TRBJ2-7
clone size: .
D gene: TRBD1
CDR3 DNA: TGTGCCAGCAGCCCAGGGGTAGGGGGCGCCGCCCACGAGCAGTACTTC
CDR3 protein: CASSPGVGGAAHEQYF

V gene: TRBV19
J gene: TRBJ1-1
clone size: .
D gene: .
CDR3 DNA: TGTGCCAGTAGTATTGGGCAGTTGAACACTGAAGCTTTCTTT
CDR3 protein: CASSIGQLNTEAFF

V gene: TRBV5-1
J gene: TRBJ1-2
clone size: .
D gene: .
CDR3 DNA: TGCGCCAGCAGCCCAGGTGGTCACAGGGTCGAAGGCTACACCTTC
CDR3 protein: CASSPGGHRVEGYTF

V gene: TRBV18
J gene: TRBJ2-2
clone size: .
D gene: .
CDR3 DNA: TGTGCCAGCTCACCAAGCGTTGCGGGGGCTACCGGGGAGCTGTTTTTT
CDR3 protein: CASSPSVAGATGELFF

V gene: TRBV9
J gene: TRBJ2-4
clone size: .
D gene: .
CDR3 DNA: TGTGCCAGCAGCGTAGATCAGAACCAAAACATTCAGTACTTC
CDR3 protein: CASSVDQNQNIQYF

V gene: TRBV29-1
J gene: TRBJ1-1
clone size: .
D gene: .
CDR3 DNA: TGCAGCTTTGTAGAACAGGGTAAAACTGAAGCTTTCTTT
CDR3 protein: CSFVEQGKTEAFF

V gene: TRBV30
J gene: TRBJ2-7
clone size: .
D gene: .
CDR3 DNA: TGTGCCTGGAGCGCAGGAGGGCCCAACGAGCAGTACTTC
CDR3 protein: CAWSAGGPNEQYF

V gene: TRBV21-1
J gene: TRBJ1-3
clone size: .
D gene: .
CDR3 DNA: .
CDR3 protein: CASSTEWGNGNTIYF

V gene: TRBV6-1
J gene: TRBJ2-7
clone size: .
D gene: .
CDR3 DNA: TGTGCCAGCGAGGACAGCTCCTACGAGCAGTACTTC
CDR3 protein: CASEDSSYEQYF

V gene: TRBV4-1
J gene: TRBJ2-7
clone size: .
D gene: .
CDR3 DNA: TGCGCCAGCAGCCAAGGGAGGGTCTCCTACGAGCAGTACTTC
CDR3 protein: CASSQGRVSYEQYF

V gene: TRBV7-6
J gene: TRBJ2-7
clone size: .
D gene: .
CDR3 DNA: TGTGCCAGCAGTTCCAGGGGTGAAGAGCAGTACTTC
CDR3 protein: CASSSRGEEQYF